The clone carrying this T cell receptor (beta chain) was seen once. Its target is not known. This sample is part of a study of shared clonotypes between healthy human individuals. Study-wide results and caveats: Shared across several donors were roughly 5% of the naive CD4 clonotypes. Donor scarcity curtailed the genetic and exposure-history diversity represented herein.

Terminally differentiated effector memory CD45RA+ cells were excluded from the naive CD8 cells, which were CD45RO-negative and positively selected for CCR7. The repertoire was sequenced with immunoSEQ multiplex PCR; TCRdb's copy has only in-frame clones and lacks some. Among about 2.2 million clones listed, over 85% were seen once. Material for sequencing was naive CD8+ T cells from PBMCs. This clonotype was sampled from a man between 18 and 35 years old in good health. Some clones in this sample may be carry-over from other donors' samples.

The CDR3, as DNA: TGTGCCAGCAGCTTACTTTTGGGACAAGAGACCCAGTACTTC. Protein sequence: CASSLLLGQETQYF. J is TRBJ2-5 and V is TRBV11-2; D not certain. V shed 2 bases and J shed 2 bases, with 9 bases lying between them. CDR3 size: 14 residues. From germline, CDR1 is SGHAT and CDR2 FQNNGV.